This T cell receptor (beta chain) derives from a study of blood T cell repertoires in COVID-19. TCRdb keeps only in-frame clones here, not all; method: immunoSEQ multiplex PCR. The table shows a few hundred thousand clones, with over 80% occurring only once. Trimming at V came to 3 bases and at J to 9 bases, leaving 8 bases not matched to a gene. This CDR3 region has 15 residues. Germline loops: CDR1 MDHEN, CDR2 SYDVKM. The sequencing input was PBMCs or T cells enriched from blood (not recorded which). The sequence derives from a woman aged 40 to 55 who had recovered from COVID-19. This rearrangement joins TRBV28 to TRBJ2-1; 10 bases line up with TRBD2. The CDR3 nucleotides are TGTGCCAGCAGTTTCCTAGCGGGAGCACACGGTGAGCAGTTCTTC. Its translation: CASSFLAGAHGEQFF.